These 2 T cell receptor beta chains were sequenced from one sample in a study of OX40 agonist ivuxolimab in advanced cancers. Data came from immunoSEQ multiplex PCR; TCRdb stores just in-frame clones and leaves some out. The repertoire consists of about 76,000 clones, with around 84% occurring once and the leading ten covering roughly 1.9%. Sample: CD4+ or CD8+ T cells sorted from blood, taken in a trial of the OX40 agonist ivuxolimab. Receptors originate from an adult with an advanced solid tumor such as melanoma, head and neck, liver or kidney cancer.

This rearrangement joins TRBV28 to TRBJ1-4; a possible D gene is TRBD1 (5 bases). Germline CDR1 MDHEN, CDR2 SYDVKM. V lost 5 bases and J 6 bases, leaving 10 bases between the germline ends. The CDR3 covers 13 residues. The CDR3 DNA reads TGTGCCAGCAGTACCGGGACTGATGAAAAACTGTTTTTT. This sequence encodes CASSTGTDEKLFF.

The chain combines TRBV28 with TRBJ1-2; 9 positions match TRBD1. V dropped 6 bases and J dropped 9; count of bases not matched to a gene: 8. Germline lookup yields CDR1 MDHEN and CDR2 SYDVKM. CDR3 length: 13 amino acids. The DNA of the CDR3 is TGTGCCAGCAGGGATAACAGGGGGCACAGCTACACCTTC. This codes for CASRDNRGHSYTF.